The rows below give T cell receptor beta chains drawn from one sample of a study of cytomegalovirus exposure and HLA in healthy donors. Sequenced by immunoSEQ multiplex PCR; TCRdb stores in-frame clones only, minus some. This repertoire shows roughly 98,000 clones, around 77% found once; its top ten account for less than 8.5%. Sample: PBMCs. These receptors were collected from a female donor in good health and CMV-seronegative. CDR3s leave out the opening cysteine and the closing phenylalanine or tryptophan.

v_gene	j_gene	CDR3aa
TRBV7-2	TRBJ2-2	ASSSRTSGASNTGELF
TRBV7-9	TRBJ2-3	ASSFLTGGVTDTQY
TRBV7-8	TRBJ2-2	ASSLSGAGELF
TRBV5-1	TRBJ1-1	ASSLGDRHTEAF
TRBV5-4	TRBJ2-5	ASSFRLAGGRETQY
TRBV18	TRBJ2-3	ASSNQSTSGGMTDTQY
TRBV5-6	TRBJ1-2	ASSRGGNYGYT
TRBV10-3	TRBJ2-2	AISGRQLSTGELF
TRBV7-2	TRBJ1-6	ASSSGQGWNSPLH
TRBV28	TRBJ1-4	ASSPGTGVEKLF
TRBV5-1	TRBJ2-7	ASSYTGVYEQY
TRBV7-8	TRBJ2-7	ASSSLTSAYEQY
TRBV18	TRBJ1-1	ASSPPGAMNTEAF
TRBV11-2	TRBJ2-1	ASSPTSGWGGENEQF
TRBV19	TRBJ2-5	ASSLWATEQQETQY
TRBV9	TRBJ2-2	ASTRAGATGELF
TRBV9	TRBJ2-5	ASSVEAGAETQY
TRBV28	TRBJ2-7	ASSLLGQGQFL
TRBV18	TRBJ1-6	ASSPTEDRLGSPLH
TRBV18	TRBJ1-1	ASSPPSDRRGSAF
TRBV6-5	TRBJ2-2	ASSRLGGTGELF
TRBV19	TRBJ2-1	ASSIDPGGPYNEQF
TRBV18	TRBJ2-7	ASSPPGGGNHEQY
TRBV5-1	TRBJ1-2	ASSLGQGISPYGYT
TRBV2	TRBJ2-7	ASRGDRGNEQY
TRBV6-5	TRBJ2-7	ASRRPYEQY
TRBV25-1	TRBJ2-5	ASRESGFQETQY
TRBV27	TRBJ1-5	ASSHRGGSNQPQH
TRBV10-2	TRBJ2-3	ASSDRVRTDTQY
TRBV7-2	TRBJ2-5	ASSSQGPGNQETQY
TRBV5-1	TRBJ2-5	ASSPRTSGGQETQY
TRBV6-5	TRBJ2-7	ASRPTGPREQY
TRBV5-8	TRBJ2-1	ASSPRGGYYNEQF
TRBV5-6	TRBJ2-7	ASALAGGPYEQY
TRBV7-3	TRBJ2-4	ASSSKRGVAKNIQY
TRBV6-5	TRBJ1-1	ASSYSLGKRDTEAF
TRBV6-1	TRBJ1-2	ASSRGTEHGYT
TRBV19	TRBJ2-1	ASTLKLDWTSGFYNEQF
TRBV13	TRBJ2-7	ASSSTIGGGWEQY
TRBV19	TRBJ1-4	ASKREKLF